These 7 T cell receptor beta chains originate from one sample sequenced in a study of cytomegalovirus exposure and HLA in healthy donors. The study ran its PCR with 60 Vbeta and 13 Jbeta primers. Here immunoSEQ multiplex PCR was the method, and the copy in TCRdb shows in-frame clones only, minus some. The sample records tens of thousands of clones, roughly 79% being singletons. The sequencing sample was made of PBMCs. All receptors derive from a man aged 50 or older in good health and CMV-seronegative.

The V gene is TRBV5-6, the J gene TRBJ1-2, with 7 positions matching TRBD1. The CDR3 sequence is 12 residues long. CDR1 and CDR2 from the germline V gene are SGHDT and YYEEEE. The V segment lost 2 bases and the J segment 8 bases; nucleotides outside the gene matches: 3. CDR3 DNA sequence: TGTGCCAGCAGCTTTACAGGGGAGGGCTACACCTTC. This sequence encodes CASSFTGEGYTF.

The chain recombines TRBV6-5 with TRBJ1-2, with 8 bases lining up with TRBD1. The CDR3 totals 13 residues. The V and J ends lost 7 bases and 11 bases, in that order; junction bases with no gene match: 12. The V gene's germline CDR1 is MNHEY and CDR2 SVGAGI. CDR3 residues: CASKRQGLLGYTF. DNA of the CDR3: TGTGCCAGCAAGAGACAGGGGCTATTGGGGTACACCTTC.

The V gene is TRBV28, the J gene TRBJ2-3; D might be TRBD2 (6 bases). Trimming took off 3 bases at V and 4 bases at J, with 14 bases between the two ends. The germline CDR1 and CDR2 sequences are MDHEN and SYDVKM. The CDR3 contains 15 residues. In nucleotides, the CDR3 is TGTGCCAGCAGTTTCGGCGGGATGTTGTCAGATACGCAGTATTTT. This gives the protein CASSFGGMLSDTQYF.

The chain is built from TRBV18 and TRBJ2-1; 11 bases agree with TRBD2. The CDR3 is 15 residues long. CDR1 is KGHSH and CDR2 is LQKENI in the germline V gene. With V trimmed by 5 bases and J by 7 bases, 7 bases remained unmatched. Here the CDR3 reads CASSIAGGPFNEQFF. The CDR3, as DNA: TGTGCCAGCTCAATAGCGGGAGGGCCGTTTAATGAGCAGTTCTTC.

This clone was counted a few times. Other DNA sequences in this specimen translate into the identical CDR3. The V and J genes are TRBV6-5 and TRBJ1-1; D may be TRBD1 (5 bases). Per germline, CDR1 MNHEY and CDR2 SVGAGI. The CDR3 totals 13 residues. V lost 0 bases and J lost 6, with 8 bases in between. The CDR3 coding sequence is TGTGCCAGCAGTTACTCCTGGGGCGCTGAAGCTTTCTTT. Protein sequence: CASSYSWGAEAFF.

V usage is TRBV15 and J usage is TRBJ1-3; the D is unclear. CDR1 LNHNV and CDR2 YYDKDF come from the germline V gene (reference sequence). This CDR3 spans 17 amino acids. V dropped 1 base and J dropped 0 bases, with 13 bases sitting between them. CDR3 residues: CATSRGGGGHSGNTIYF. The CDR3 coding sequence is TGTGCCACCAGCAGAGGAGGAGGAGGTCACTCTGGAAACACCATATATTTT. The variable domain in full, with the rest retrieved from reference TRBV15 and TRBJ1-3, is DAMVIQNPRYQVTQFGKPVTLSCSQTLNHNVMYWYQQKSSQAPKLLFHYYDKDFNNEADTPDNFQSRRPNTSFCFLDIRSPGLGDTAMYLCATSRGGGGHSGNTIYFGEGSWLTVV.

The chain is built from TRBV7-9 and TRBJ2-3; TRBD2 matches 11 bases. The germline CDR1 and CDR2 sequences are SEHNR and FQNEAQ (reference sequence). V lost 5 bases to trimming and J lost 1 base; unmatched junction nucleotides: 2. The CDR3 sequence is 15 residues long. DNA of the CDR3: TGTGCCAGCAGCGTGACTAGCGGGGGCACAGATACGCAGTATTTT. Translating it yields CASSVTSGGTDTQYF.